This TCR beta chain was captured by sequencing in a study of immune evolution from preneoplasia to lung adenocarcinoma. Germline-derived CDR1 and CDR2 are SGHRS and YFSETQ. This CDR3 has 15 residues. Trimming shortened V by 0 bases and J by 2 bases, and 11 bases separated the two germline ends. Resections took place in Japan or China from the mid-2010s to the late 2010s. After pathologic assessment, macro-dissection selected premalignant or tumor cells for extraction. TCRdb's table, derived via immunoSEQ multiplex PCR, lists solely in-frame clones and lacks some. Among roughly 5,700 clones listed, around 80% were seen once.

The material sequenced was FFPE minimally invasive lung adenocarcinoma tissue. The receptor's source is a person between 55 and 80 years old with lung adenocarcinoma. The genes are TRBV5-1 and TRBJ1-2; D is possibly TRBD1 (6 bases). CDR3: CASSLAGGRNYGYTF. The CDR3 region has the DNA TGCGCCAGCAGCTTGGCCGGGGGGCGGAACTATGGCTACACCTTC.